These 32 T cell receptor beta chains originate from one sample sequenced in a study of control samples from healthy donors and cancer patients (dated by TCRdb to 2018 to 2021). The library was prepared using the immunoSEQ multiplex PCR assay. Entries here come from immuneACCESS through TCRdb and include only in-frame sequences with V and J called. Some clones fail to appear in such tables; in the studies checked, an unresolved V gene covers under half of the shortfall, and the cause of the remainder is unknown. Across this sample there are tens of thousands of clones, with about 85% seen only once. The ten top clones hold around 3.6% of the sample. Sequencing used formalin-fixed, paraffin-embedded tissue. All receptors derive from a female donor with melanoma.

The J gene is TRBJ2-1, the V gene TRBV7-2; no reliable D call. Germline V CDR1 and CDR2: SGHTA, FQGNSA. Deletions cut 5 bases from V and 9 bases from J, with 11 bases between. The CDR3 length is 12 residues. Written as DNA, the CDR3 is TGTGCCAGCAGCCCCATCATGGGTGAGCAGTTCTTC. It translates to CASSPIMGEQFF.

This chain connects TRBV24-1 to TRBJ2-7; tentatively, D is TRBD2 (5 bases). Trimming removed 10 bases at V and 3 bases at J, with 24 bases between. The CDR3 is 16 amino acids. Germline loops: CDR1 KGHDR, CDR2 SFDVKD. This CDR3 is CATLGWRLPHNYEQYF. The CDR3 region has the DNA TGTGCCACGTTAGGATGGAGACTACCCCATAACTACGAGCAGTACTTC.

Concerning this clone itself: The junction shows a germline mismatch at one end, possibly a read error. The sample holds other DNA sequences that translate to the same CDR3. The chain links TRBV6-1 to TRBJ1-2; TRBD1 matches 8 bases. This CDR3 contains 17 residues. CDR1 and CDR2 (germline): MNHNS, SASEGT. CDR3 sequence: CASSESPGQAHNYGYTF. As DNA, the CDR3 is TGTGCCAGCAGTGAAAGTCCGGGACAGGCCCATAACTATGGCTATACCTTC.

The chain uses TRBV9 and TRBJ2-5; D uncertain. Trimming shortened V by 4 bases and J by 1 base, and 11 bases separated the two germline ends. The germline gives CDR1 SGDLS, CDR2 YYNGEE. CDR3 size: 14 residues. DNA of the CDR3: TGTGCCAGCAGCTTGCACTCCGTCCAAGAGACCCAGTACTTC. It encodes CASSLHSVQETQYF.

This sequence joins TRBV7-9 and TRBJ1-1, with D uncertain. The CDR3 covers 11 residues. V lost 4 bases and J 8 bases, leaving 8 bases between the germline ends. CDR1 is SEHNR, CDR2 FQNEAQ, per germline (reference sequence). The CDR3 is CASSYKREAFF. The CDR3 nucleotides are TGTGCCAGCAGCTACAAAAGAGAAGCTTTCTTT.

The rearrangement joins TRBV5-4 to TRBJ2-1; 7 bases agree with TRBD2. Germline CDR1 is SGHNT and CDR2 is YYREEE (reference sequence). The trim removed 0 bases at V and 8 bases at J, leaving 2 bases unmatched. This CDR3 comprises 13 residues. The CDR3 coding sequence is TGTGCCAGCAGCTTGGCTAGCGGTCATGAGCAGTTCTTC. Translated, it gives CASSLASGHEQFF.

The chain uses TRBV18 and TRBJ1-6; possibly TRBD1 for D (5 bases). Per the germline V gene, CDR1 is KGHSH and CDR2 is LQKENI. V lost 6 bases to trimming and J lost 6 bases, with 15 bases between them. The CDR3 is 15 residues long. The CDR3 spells CASSPQARANSPLHF. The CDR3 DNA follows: TGTGCCAGCTCCCCTCAAGCCAGGGCTAATTCACCCCTCCACTTT.

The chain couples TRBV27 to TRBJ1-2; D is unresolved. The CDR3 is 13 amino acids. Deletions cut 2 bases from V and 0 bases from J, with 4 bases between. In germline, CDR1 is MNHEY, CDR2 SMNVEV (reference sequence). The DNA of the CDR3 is TGTGCCAGCAGTTTACAACCTAACTATGGCTACACCTTC. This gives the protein CASSLQPNYGYTF.

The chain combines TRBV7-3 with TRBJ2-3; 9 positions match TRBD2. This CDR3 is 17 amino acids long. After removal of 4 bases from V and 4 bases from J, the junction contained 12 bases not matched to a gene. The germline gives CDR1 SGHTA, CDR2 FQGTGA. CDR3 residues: CASSSPLTSGVADTQYF. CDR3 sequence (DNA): TGTGCCAGCAGCTCCCCTTTGACTAGCGGAGTCGCAGATACGCAGTATTTT.

The CDR3 here is CASSPPAANYGYTF. In DNA, the CDR3 is TGTGCCAGCTCACCACCCGCCGCGAACTATGGCTACACCTTC. The chain joins TRBV18 to TRBJ1-2; D is ambiguous. The CDR3 spans 14 residues. Looked up from germline, CDR1 is KGHSH and CDR2 is LQKENI. Trimming took off 0 bases at V and 2 bases at J, with 7 bases between the two ends.

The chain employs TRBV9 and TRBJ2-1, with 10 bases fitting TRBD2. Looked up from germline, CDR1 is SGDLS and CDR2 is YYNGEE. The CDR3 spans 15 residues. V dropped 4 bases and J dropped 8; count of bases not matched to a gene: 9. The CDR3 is CASSSASGRTDEQFF. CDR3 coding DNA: TGTGCCAGCAGCTCGGCTAGCGGGAGAACCGATGAGCAGTTCTTC.

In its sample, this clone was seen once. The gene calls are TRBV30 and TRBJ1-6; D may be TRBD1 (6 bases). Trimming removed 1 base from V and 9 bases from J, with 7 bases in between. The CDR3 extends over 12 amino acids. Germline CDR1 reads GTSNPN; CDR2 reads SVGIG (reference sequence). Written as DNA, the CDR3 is TGTGCCTGGAGTGGACAGGCTTCACCCCTCCACTTT. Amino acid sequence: CAWSGQASPLHF.

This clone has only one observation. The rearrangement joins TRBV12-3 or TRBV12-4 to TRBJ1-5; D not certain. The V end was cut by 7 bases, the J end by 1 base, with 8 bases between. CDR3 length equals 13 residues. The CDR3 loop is CASKAWSNQPQHF. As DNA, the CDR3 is TGTGCCAGCAAGGCCTGGAGCAATCAGCCCCAGCATTTT.

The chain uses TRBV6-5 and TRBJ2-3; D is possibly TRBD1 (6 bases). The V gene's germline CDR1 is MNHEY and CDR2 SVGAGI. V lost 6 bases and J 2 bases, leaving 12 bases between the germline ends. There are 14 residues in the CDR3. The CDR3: CASRVQGSTDTQYF. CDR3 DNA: TGTGCCAGCAGAGTACAGGGATCCACAGATACGCAGTATTTT.

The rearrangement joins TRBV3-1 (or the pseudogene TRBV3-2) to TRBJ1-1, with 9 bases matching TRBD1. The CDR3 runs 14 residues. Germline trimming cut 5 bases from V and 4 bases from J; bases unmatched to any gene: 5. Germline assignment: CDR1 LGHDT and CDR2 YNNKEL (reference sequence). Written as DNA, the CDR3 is TGTGCCAGCAGCTACGGACAGGGGAGCACTGAAGCTTTCTTT. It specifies CASSYGQGSTEAFF.

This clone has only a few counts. CDR3 loop: CASTPTMFGNTIYF. CDR3 bases: TGTGCCAGCACCCCTACGATGTTTGGAAACACCATATATTTT. This rearrangement joins TRBV6-5 to TRBJ1-3; no clear D gene. V was clipped by 7 bases and J by 3 bases, with 13 bases between them. This CDR3 is built from 14 residues. CDR1 MNHEY and CDR2 SVGAGI come from the germline V gene.

CDR3 residues: CASSIGDRDLETQYF. DNA of the CDR3: TGTGCCAGTAGTATCGGGGACAGGGATTTGGAGACCCAGTACTTC. V gene TRBV19 combines with J gene TRBJ2-5, with TRBD1 identical over 9 bases. V shed 3 bases and J 5 bases; nucleotides not matched to a gene: 7. Germline CDR1 and CDR2: LNHDA and SQIVND (reference sequence). The CDR3 totals 15 residues.

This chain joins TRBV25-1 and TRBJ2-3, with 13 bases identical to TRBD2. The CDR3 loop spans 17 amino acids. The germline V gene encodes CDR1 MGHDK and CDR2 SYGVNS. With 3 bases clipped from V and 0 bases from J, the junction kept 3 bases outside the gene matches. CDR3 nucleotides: TGTGCCAGCAGTGACCCGGGACTAGCGGGGAGCACAGATACGCAGTATTTT. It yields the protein CASSDPGLAGSTDTQYF.

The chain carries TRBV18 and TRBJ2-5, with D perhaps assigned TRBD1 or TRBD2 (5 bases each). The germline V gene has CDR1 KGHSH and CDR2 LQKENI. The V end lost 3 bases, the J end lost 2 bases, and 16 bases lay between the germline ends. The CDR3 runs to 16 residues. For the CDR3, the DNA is TGTGCCAGCTCACCCTCGTCGGGGCACCCTCAAGAGACCCAGTACTTC. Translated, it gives CASSPSSGHPQETQYF.

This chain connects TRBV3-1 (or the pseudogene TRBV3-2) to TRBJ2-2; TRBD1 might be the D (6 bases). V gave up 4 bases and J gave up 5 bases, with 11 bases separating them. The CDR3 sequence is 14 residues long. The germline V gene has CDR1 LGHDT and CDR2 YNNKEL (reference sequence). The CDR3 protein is CASSLNQGTGELFF. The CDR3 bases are TGTGCCAGCAGCCTTAATCAGGGGACCGGGGAGCTGTTTTTT.

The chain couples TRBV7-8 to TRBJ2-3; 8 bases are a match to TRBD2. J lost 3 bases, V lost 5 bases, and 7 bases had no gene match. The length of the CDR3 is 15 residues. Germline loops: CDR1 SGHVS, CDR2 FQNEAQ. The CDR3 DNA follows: TGTGCCAGCAGCCCGCGAAGACTAGCGACAGATACGCAGTATTTT. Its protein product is CASSPRRLATDTQYF.

The CDR3 nucleotides read TGTGCCAGCAGGCCTAGACTAGCGGGCACGCCCGAGCAGTACTTC. Translated, it gives CASRPRLAGTPEQYF. The V call is TRBV7-2, the J call TRBJ2-7; TRBD2 matches at 10 bases. Germline lookup yields CDR1 SGHTA and CDR2 FQGNSA. V was clipped by 6 bases and J by 6 bases; unmatched bases: 11. This CDR3 has 15 residues.

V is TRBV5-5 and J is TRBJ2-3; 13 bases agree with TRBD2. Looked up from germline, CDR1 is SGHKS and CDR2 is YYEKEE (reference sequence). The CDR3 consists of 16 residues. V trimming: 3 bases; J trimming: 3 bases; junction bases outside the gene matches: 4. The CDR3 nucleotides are TGTGCCAGCAGCTCGGGGGGACTAGCGGGGACAGATACGCAGTATTTT. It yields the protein CASSSGGLAGTDTQYF.

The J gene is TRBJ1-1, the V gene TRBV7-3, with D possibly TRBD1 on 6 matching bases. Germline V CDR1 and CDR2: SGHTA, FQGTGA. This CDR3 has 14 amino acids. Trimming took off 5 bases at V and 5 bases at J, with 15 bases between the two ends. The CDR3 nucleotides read TGTGCCAGCAGCGACCAGGGGAAGGAGACTGAAGCTTTCTTT. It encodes CASSDQGKETEAFF.

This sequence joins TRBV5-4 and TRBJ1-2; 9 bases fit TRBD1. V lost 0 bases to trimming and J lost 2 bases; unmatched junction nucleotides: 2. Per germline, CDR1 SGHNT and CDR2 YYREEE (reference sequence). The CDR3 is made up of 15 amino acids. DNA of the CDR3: TGTGCCAGCAGCTTGGGGGGGACAGGGAACTATGGCTACACCTTC. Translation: CASSLGGTGNYGYTF.

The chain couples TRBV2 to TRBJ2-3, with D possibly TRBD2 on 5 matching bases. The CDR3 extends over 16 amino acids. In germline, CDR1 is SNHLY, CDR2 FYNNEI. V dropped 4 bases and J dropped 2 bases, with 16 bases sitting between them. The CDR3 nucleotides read TGTGCCAGCAGTGCCGGCCTAGCAAGGTCCACAGATACGCAGTATTTT. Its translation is CASSAGLARSTDTQYF.

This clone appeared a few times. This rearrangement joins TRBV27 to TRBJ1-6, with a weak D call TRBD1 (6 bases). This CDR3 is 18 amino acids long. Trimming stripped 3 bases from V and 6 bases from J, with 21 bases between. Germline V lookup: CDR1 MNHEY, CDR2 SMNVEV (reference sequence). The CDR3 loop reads CASSFQGTYRSTNSPLHF. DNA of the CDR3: TGTGCCAGCAGTTTTCAGGGGACTTATAGGAGTACTAATTCACCCCTCCACTTT.

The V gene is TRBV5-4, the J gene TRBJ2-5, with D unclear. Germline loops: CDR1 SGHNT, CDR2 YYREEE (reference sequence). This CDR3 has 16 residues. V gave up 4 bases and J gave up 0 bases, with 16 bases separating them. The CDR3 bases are TGTGCCAGCAGCGCGAGTCTAATACCGTACCAAGAGACCCAGTACTTC. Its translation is CASSASLIPYQETQYF. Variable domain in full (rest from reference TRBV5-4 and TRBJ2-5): ETGVTQSPTHLIKTRGQQVTLRCSSQSGHNTVSWYQQALGQGPQFIFQYYREEENGRGNFPPRFSGLQFPNYSSELNVNALELDDSALYLCASSASLIPYQETQYFGPGTRLLVL.

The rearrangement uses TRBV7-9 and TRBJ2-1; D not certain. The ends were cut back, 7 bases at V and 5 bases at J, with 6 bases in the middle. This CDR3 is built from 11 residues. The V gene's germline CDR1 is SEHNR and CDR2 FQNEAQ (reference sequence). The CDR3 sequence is CASTRDNEQFF. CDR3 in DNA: TGTGCCAGCACCCGTGACAATGAGCAGTTCTTC. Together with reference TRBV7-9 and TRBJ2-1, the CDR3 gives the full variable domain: DTGVSQNPRHKITKRGQNVTFRCDPISEHNRLYWYRQTLGQGPEFLTYFQNEAQLEKSRLLSDRFSAERPKGSFSTLEIQRTEQGDSAMYLCASTRDNEQFFGPGTRLTVL.

CDR3 region: CASSLAGQGSTEAFF. DNA for the CDR3: TGTGCCAGCAGCTTAGCGGGGCAGGGAAGCACTGAAGCTTTCTTT. The V call is TRBV7-9, the J call TRBJ1-1, with TRBD1 as a possible D gene (5 bases). Germline V gene lookup returns CDR1 SEHNR and CDR2 FQNEAQ (reference sequence). This CDR3 spans 15 amino acids. V was shortened by 0 bases and J by 4 bases, with 12 bases between the two germline ends.

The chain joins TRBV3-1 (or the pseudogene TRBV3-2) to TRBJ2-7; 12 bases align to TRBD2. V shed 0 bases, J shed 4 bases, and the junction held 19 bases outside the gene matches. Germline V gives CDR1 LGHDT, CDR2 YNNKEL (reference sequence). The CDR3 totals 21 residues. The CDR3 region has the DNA TGTGCCAGCAGCCAAGAACACCCCCGGACTAGCGGGACTCTCTCTATTTACGAGCAGTACTTC. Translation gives CASSQEHPRTSGTLSIYEQYF.

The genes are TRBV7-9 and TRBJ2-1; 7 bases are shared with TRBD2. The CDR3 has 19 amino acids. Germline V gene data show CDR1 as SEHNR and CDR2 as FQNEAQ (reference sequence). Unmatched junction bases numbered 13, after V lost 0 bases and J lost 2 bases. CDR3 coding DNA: TGTGCCAGCAGCTTAGCTCTGGGGGGGAGGAGGGGCCCCTACAATGAGCAGTTCTTC. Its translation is CASSLALGGRRGPYNEQFF.